Listed below are T cell receptor beta chains from one sample, sequenced in a study of blood T cell repertoires in COVID-19. TCRdb keeps only in-frame clones here, not all; method: immunoSEQ multiplex PCR. The table has 200,000 to 250,000 clones, 75% to 85% seen once. Sequenced sample: peripheral blood. These receptors originate from a man aged 50-59 years with active or convalescent COVID-19. Both conserved end residues are trimmed from each CDR3.

j_gene: TRBJ2-1; v_gene: TRBV6-5; CDR3aa: ASFSQGATYNEQF
j_gene: TRBJ2-3; v_gene: TRBV5-1; CDR3aa: ASSLRGMDTQY
j_gene: TRBJ2-2; v_gene: TRBV4-1; CDR3aa: ASSQIPTARTGELF
j_gene: TRBJ2-5; v_gene: TRBV5-1; CDR3aa: ASSLELDETQY
j_gene: TRBJ1-5; v_gene: TRBV7-8; CDR3aa: ASSSGGGTGINQPQH
j_gene: TRBJ2-7; v_gene: TRBV2; CDR3aa: ASSPRTDLPHEQY
j_gene: TRBJ2-5; v_gene: TRBV2; CDR3aa: ASTRTGGSETQY
j_gene: TRBJ2-5; v_gene: TRBV6-5; CDR3aa: ASSETRVETQY
j_gene: TRBJ2-1; v_gene: TRBV5-1; CDR3aa: ASSYNTGLRFNEQF
j_gene: TRBJ1-4; v_gene: TRBV3-1/TRBV3-2; CDR3aa: ASSNAGRLF
j_gene: TRBJ2-1; v_gene: TRBV5-1; CDR3aa: ASSWGGAYNEQF
j_gene: TRBJ2-2; v_gene: TRBV6-5; CDR3aa: ASISGEGHTGELF
j_gene: TRBJ2-6; v_gene: TRBV18; CDR3aa: ASSPRGQHSGANVLT
j_gene: TRBJ1-2; v_gene: TRBV6-5; CDR3aa: ASSYSKQGEGGYT
j_gene: TRBJ1-5; v_gene: TRBV9; CDR3aa: ASSVVASWGQAFRRPQH
j_gene: TRBJ2-3; v_gene: TRBV5-1; CDR3aa: ASSLADGGDTQY
j_gene: TRBJ2-7; v_gene: TRBV6-5; CDR3aa: ASSYSGTTYEQY